The 32 T cell receptor beta chains reported below all come from one sample, sequenced in a study of cytomegalovirus exposure and HLA in healthy donors. Primers for the PCR totalled 60 Vbeta and 13 Jbeta. Only in-frame clones appear in the TCRdb table, and some are missing; sequencing was by immunoSEQ multiplex PCR. The sample has 160,000 or so clones, around 69% seen once. Material: PBMCs. These receptors came from a woman under 40 in good health and CMV-seronegative.

This chain links TRBV28 with TRBJ1-5; 10 positions match TRBD1. Germline loops: CDR1 MDHEN, CDR2 SYDVKM. CDR3 length: 15 amino acids. Trimming removed 5 bases from V and 6 bases from J; junction bases left unmatched: 7. The CDR3 protein is CASSPVGQGLQPQHF. The CDR3 DNA sequence: TGTGCCAGCAGTCCCGTGGGACAGGGGCTTCAGCCCCAGCATTTT.

Notes on this clone: Other DNA variants within this sample encode the same CDR3. This chain uses TRBV28 with TRBJ1-3; D is possibly TRBD1 (5 bases). The length of the CDR3 is 15 residues. The V gene's germline CDR1 is MDHEN and CDR2 SYDVKM. Deletions cut 3 bases from V and 0 bases from J, with 9 bases between. The DNA for the CDR3 is TGTGCCAGCAGTTTCCTGGGGGGCTCTGGAAACACCATATATTTT. Protein product: CASSFLGGSGNTIYF.

The V gene is TRBV7-2, the J gene TRBJ2-1; D is possibly TRBD2 (7 bases). V was trimmed by 1 base and J by 14 bases, leaving 15 bases between them. CDR1 is SGHTA, CDR2 FQGNSA, per germline. This CDR3 has 13 residues. CDR3 amino acids: CASSLEGGGGKFF. The CDR3, as DNA: TGTGCCAGCAGCTTAGAGGGGGGAGGGGGTAAGTTCTTC.

This rearrangement joins TRBV18 to TRBJ2-7; 8 nucleotides agree with TRBD1. Germline assignment: CDR1 KGHSH and CDR2 LQKENI. The CDR3 has 14 residues. J gave up 5 bases and V 6 bases, and 9 bases lay outside the gene matches. The CDR3 DNA reads as TGTGCCAGCTCGCACCGGGACAGGCCGAACGAGCAGTACTTC. Translating gives CASSHRDRPNEQYF.

This clone was counted between two and nine times. The V call is TRBV7-2, the J call TRBJ2-7; TRBD2 is a possible D gene (5 bases). Germline V gene lookup returns CDR1 SGHTA and CDR2 FQGNSA. Deletions cut 8 bases from V and 7 bases from J, with 12 bases between. The CDR3 covers 11 residues. CDR3 loop: CASGRGLEQYF. The CDR3 DNA is TGTGCCAGCGGCCGCGGGCTTGAGCAGTACTTC.

This clone was seen only a few times. This chain uses TRBV25-1 with TRBJ2-7, with 12 bases that match TRBD2. The V and J ends lost 8 bases and 5 bases, in that order; junction bases with no gene match: 10. Germline V gene lookup returns CDR1 MGHDK and CDR2 SYGVNS. The CDR3 has 15 amino acids. The CDR3 DNA sequence: TGTGCCAGCGGGAGGGAACTAGCGGGAGGAAACGAGCAGTACTTC. Amino acid sequence: CASGRELAGGNEQYF.

The V and J genes are TRBV7-2 and TRBJ2-1, with 10 bases aligning to TRBD2. J gave up 10 bases and V 4 bases, and 10 bases lay outside the gene matches. CDR1 and CDR2 from the germline V gene are SGHTA and FQGNSA. This CDR3 has 15 amino acids. The CDR3 loop reads CASSYNGLAADEQFF. DNA of the CDR3: TGTGCCAGCAGCTACAACGGACTAGCGGCCGACGAGCAGTTCTTC.

V is TRBV11-2 and J is TRBJ1-4; the D is unclear. Deletions cut 5 bases from V and 10 bases from J, with 17 bases between. This CDR3 has 14 residues. The germline V gene encodes CDR1 SGHAT and CDR2 FQNNGV. The CDR3 sequence is CASSIDQTSGKLFF. Here the CDR3 DNA reads TGTGCCAGCAGCATTGATCAAACGTCGGGAAAACTGTTTTTT.

V is TRBV28 and J is TRBJ1-4, with 9 bases aligning to TRBD1. The CDR3 has 17 amino acids. From germline, CDR1 is MDHEN and CDR2 SYDVKM. Losses at the gene ends were 2 bases for V and 0 bases for J; bases not matched to a gene: 4. The CDR3 is CASSLERQGATNEKLFF. DNA of the CDR3: TGTGCCAGCAGTTTAGAGAGACAGGGGGCAACTAATGAAAAACTGTTTTTT.

The chain couples TRBV11-2 to TRBJ2-7; TRBD1 matches 7 bases. There are 13 residues in the CDR3. The ends lost 5 bases at V and 2 bases at J; junction bases unmatched: 3. Germline CDR1 SGHAT, CDR2 FQNNGV. The chain's CDR3 is CASSPGTAYEQYF. As DNA, the CDR3 is TGTGCCAGCAGCCCAGGGACAGCCTACGAGCAGTACTTC.

This chain links TRBV4-1 with TRBJ2-2; 8 nucleotides agree with TRBD2. CDR1 is MGHRA and CDR2 is YSYEKL in the germline V gene. The V gene end was trimmed by 2 bases and the J gene end by 3 bases; junction bases not matched to a gene: 5. The CDR3 length is 16 residues. CDR3 region: CASSQLAGKYTGELFF. DNA of the CDR3: TGCGCCAGCAGCCAACTAGCGGGTAAATACACCGGGGAGCTGTTTTTT.

The gene calls are TRBV28 and TRBJ1-1; 8 bases are shared with TRBD1. Germline values: CDR1 MDHEN, CDR2 SYDVKM. The CDR3 consists of 15 residues. Trimming cost V 6 bases and J 7 bases; bases outside gene matches: 13. Written as DNA, the CDR3 is TGTGCCAGCAGGGACTCGACAGGGGAATTTAGTGAAGCTTTCTTT. Translating gives CASRDSTGEFSEAFF.

This chain links TRBV7-2 with TRBJ1-2; 9 bases match TRBD1. V lost 3 bases and J lost 12; bases outside the gene matches: 11. CDR1 is SGHTA and CDR2 is FQGNSA in the germline V gene. The CDR3 is 14 amino acids. The CDR3 protein is CASSLDATGGKHTF. The DNA for the CDR3 is TGTGCCAGCAGCTTGGATGCGACAGGGGGGAAACACACCTTC.

About this clone: This CDR3 is also generated by other DNA sequences in the sample. This chain connects TRBV2 to TRBJ1-2; no firm D call. This CDR3 has 13 residues. Trimming took 2 bases from V and 2 from J, leaving 6 bases between them. Germline CDR1 is SNHLY and CDR2 is FYNNEI. CDR3 residues: CASSERGNYGYTF. The DNA of the CDR3 is TGTGCCAGCAGTGAACGAGGGAACTATGGCTACACCTTC. Together with reference TRBV2 and TRBJ1-2, the CDR3 gives the full variable domain: EPEVTQTPSHQVTQMGQEVILRCVPISNHLYFYWYRQILGQKVEFLVSFYNNEISEKSEIFDDQFSVERPDGSNFTLKIRSTKLEDSAMYFCASSERGNYGYTFGSGTRLTVV.

This clone was seen once. This chain joins TRBV28 and TRBJ1-5; D not certain. CDR3 length equals 16 residues. The germline V gene has CDR1 MDHEN and CDR2 SYDVKM. The V end lost 5 bases, the J end lost 0 bases, and 14 bases lay between the germline ends. In DNA, the CDR3 is TGTGCCAGCAGTGTCTTACATACTAATAGCAATCAGCCCCAGCATTTT. Translation gives CASSVLHTNSNQPQHF.

The gene calls are TRBV7-2 and TRBJ1-5; 7 nucleotides match TRBD1. Germline loops: CDR1 SGHTA, CDR2 FQGNSA. Losses at the gene ends were 6 bases for V and 6 bases for J; bases not matched to a gene: 2. The CDR3 runs to 12 residues. CDR3 residues: CASSRQGQPQHF. Here the CDR3 DNA reads TGTGCCAGCAGTAGACAGGGTCAGCCCCAGCATTTT.

This clone was detected only a few times. Here the CDR3 reads CASSLGWGAGLASYEQYF. Here the CDR3 DNA reads TGTGCCAGCAGCTTAGGGTGGGGCGCCGGACTAGCCTCCTACGAGCAGTACTTC. V gene TRBV7-6 combines with J gene TRBJ2-7; 8 nucleotides align to TRBD2. The CDR3 sequence is 18 residues long. The V gene's germline CDR1 is SGHVS and CDR2 FNYEAQ. V was clipped by 1 base and J by 0 bases; unmatched bases: 11.

The V and J genes are TRBV6-1 and TRBJ2-7; D remains unclear. Per the germline V gene, CDR1 is MNHNS and CDR2 is SASEGT. This CDR3 is 14 amino acids long. Trimming took 6 bases from V and 0 from J, leaving 12 bases between them. This chain's CDR3 is CASRHNLVSYEQYF. The CDR3, as DNA: TGTGCCAGCAGGCACAATCTAGTCTCCTACGAGCAGTACTTC.

Only a few counts were recorded for this clone. The rearrangement joins TRBV29-1 to TRBJ2-5; D not resolved. Per germline, CDR1 SQVTM and CDR2 ANQGSEA. The CDR3 length is 12 residues. The V end lost 4 bases, the J end lost 1 base, and 7 bases lay between the germline ends. The CDR3 reads CSVVRAQETQYF. The CDR3 region has the DNA TGCAGCGTTGTCCGAGCCCAAGAGACCCAGTACTTC.

The chain joins TRBV27 to TRBJ2-1, with 7 bases that match TRBD1. CDR1 MNHEY and CDR2 SMNVEV come from the germline V gene (reference sequence). The CDR3 length is 15 residues. V lost 5 bases, J lost 2 bases, and 6 bases stayed unmatched. CDR3 sequence: CASSKQGFAYNEQFF. CDR3 DNA sequence: TGTGCCAGCAGTAAACAGGGGTTTGCCTACAATGAGCAGTTCTTC.

CDR3 loop: CASSPLLATGELFF. CDR3 sequence (DNA): TGCGCCAGCAGTCCGTTGTTGGCAACCGGGGAGCTGTTTTTT. The V gene is TRBV4-3, the J gene TRBJ2-2; no reliable D call. The CDR3 contains 14 residues. V was cut by 6 bases and J by 5 bases, with 13 bases left in between. Germline CDR1 and CDR2: LGHNA and YSLEER.

The chain employs TRBV19 and TRBJ1-6; perhaps TRBD1 as D (6 bases). This CDR3 contains 13 residues. Germline V lookup: CDR1 LNHDA, CDR2 SQIVND (reference sequence). Trimming removed 8 bases at V and 7 bases at J, with 12 bases between. The CDR3 nucleotides read TGTGCCAGTGCAGGACAGATAAATTCACCCCTCCACTTT. This encodes CASAGQINSPLHF. Filled out from reference TRBV19 and TRBJ1-6, the complete variable domain reads DGGITQSPKYLFRKEGQNVTLSCEQNLNHDAMYWYRQDPGQGLRLIYYSQIVNDFQKGDIAEGYSVSREKKESFPLTVTSAQKNPTAFYLCASAGQINSPLHFGNGTRLTVT.

In its sample, this clone was seen a few times. The V call is TRBV27, the J call TRBJ1-2; 10 nucleotides align to TRBD1. V was pared by 5 bases and J by 3 bases, with 9 bases of the junction left unmatched. Germline CDR1 is MNHEY and CDR2 is SMNVEV (reference sequence). The CDR3 is made up of 16 amino acids. DNA of the CDR3: TGTGCCAGCAGTCCGACTTGGACAGGGGGGGACTATGGCTACACCTTC. As protein: CASSPTWTGGDYGYTF.

The chain uses TRBV19 and TRBJ2-5; a possible D gene is TRBD2 (5 bases). The germline V and J ends were trimmed by 1 base and 4 bases, with 13 bases remaining between them. Per the germline V gene, CDR1 is LNHDA and CDR2 is SQIVND (reference sequence). The CDR3 extends over 15 amino acids. The CDR3 DNA reads as TGTGCCAGTAGTATAGGAAGAGGAGAGGGAGAGACCCAGTACTTC. It yields the protein CASSIGRGEGETQYF.

The rearrangement joins TRBV7-9 to TRBJ1-1, with D hard to call. Trimming removed 5 bases at V and 5 bases at J, with 18 bases between. From germline, CDR1 is SEHNR and CDR2 FQNEAQ (reference sequence). CDR3 length: 15 residues. The CDR3 loop reads CASSPPVRQETEAFF. The CDR3 bases are TGTGCCAGCAGCCCGCCGGTGAGGCAAGAAACTGAAGCTTTCTTT.

V is TRBV5-1 and J is TRBJ1-1; D perhaps matches TRBD1 (6 bases). CDR1 and CDR2 (germline): SGHRS, YFSETQ. The CDR3 runs to 16 residues. V dropped 6 bases and J dropped 3 bases, with 21 bases sitting between them. The CDR3 here is CASKVQGPAHDTEAFF. CDR3 in DNA: TGCGCCAGCAAAGTTCAGGGGCCGGCTCATGACACTGAAGCTTTCTTT.

On this clone itself: One junction end disagrees with the germline gene, perhaps due to a read error. This sample includes further DNA sequences coding for the same CDR3. V gene TRBV10-3 combines with J gene TRBJ2-3; 10 nucleotides agree with TRBD2. The CDR3 has 13 amino acids. Germline CDR1 is ENHRY and CDR2 is SYGVKD. The CDR3 DNA reads as TGCGCCACCAGAGGGACTAGCGTAGATACGCAGTATTTT. Its protein product is CATRGTSVDTQYF.

V gene TRBV11-2 combines with J gene TRBJ2-7; perhaps TRBD2 as D (5 bases). Deletions cut 5 bases from V and 3 bases from J, with 8 bases between. This CDR3 has 12 residues. The germline gives CDR1 SGHAT, CDR2 FQNNGV. Written as DNA, the CDR3 is TGTGCCAGCAGCCTAGGGAGCTACGAGCAGTACTTC. Protein: CASSLGSYEQYF.

The chain uses TRBV9 and TRBJ2-7; 8 bases agree with TRBD1. The CDR3 length is 15 residues. The V gene end was trimmed by 2 bases and the J gene end by 0 bases; junction bases not matched to a gene: 4. CDR1 and CDR2 from the germline V gene are SGDLS and YYNGEE. This CDR3 is CASSVGQGISYEQYF. The CDR3 coding sequence is TGTGCCAGCAGCGTCGGACAGGGAATCTCCTACGAGCAGTACTTC.

The table lists this clone with a few counts. This chain uses TRBV11-2 with TRBJ2-2; weak D call: TRBD2 (6 bases). Between the trimmed V and J ends, which lost 4 bases and 5 bases, there was a span of 11 bases. The CDR3 is 14 amino acids. Germline V gene data show CDR1 as SGHAT and CDR2 as FQNNGV. The CDR3 bases are TGTGCCAGCAGCTCCCTCCGGGGGACCGGGGAGCTGTTTTTT. Its translation: CASSSLRGTGELFF.

This rearrangement joins TRBV28 to TRBJ1-1, with 7 bases that match TRBD1. This CDR3 spans 13 amino acids. The ends lost 6 bases at V and 10 bases at J; junction bases unmatched: 11. Germline V gene sequence: CDR1 MDHEN, CDR2 SYDVKM. This CDR3 is CASRVDRRTSAFF. CDR3 coding DNA: TGTGCCAGCAGAGTGGACAGGAGGACTTCAGCTTTCTTT.

The chain recombines TRBV6-4 with TRBJ2-3; tentative D call: TRBD1 (6 bases). Germline CDR1 reads MRHNA; CDR2 reads SNTAGT. Deletions cut 1 base from V and 0 bases from J, with 14 bases between. The CDR3 is 17 amino acids. CDR3 loop: CASSDYPGHSSTDTQYF. CDR3 DNA: TGTGCCAGCAGTGACTATCCGGGACATTCGAGCACAGATACGCAGTATTTT.